These T cell receptor beta chains were read from a single sample in a study of shared clonotypes between healthy human individuals. Profiled with immunoSEQ multiplex PCR; TCRdb holds only in-frame clones, not every one. This sample carries 600,000 to 700,000 clones, around 73% of them seen once, and the ten largest clones take around 2%. The specimen sequenced was memory CD4+ T cells sorted from blood. These receptors all stem from a woman aged 25 to 39 in good health. CDR3s include the opening cysteine and the closing phenylalanine or tryptophan. D genes are given only for firm matches. Only some rows state a clone size, as once, few, many or a class for expanded clones.

>14|TRBD1|once|TRBJ1-5|TRBV6-1
CASKTGTGDQPQHF
TGTGCCAGCAAGACCGGGACAGGGGATCAGCCCCAGCATTTT
>14|-|-|TRBJ1-2|TRBV2
CASSDQGISYGYTF
TGTGCCAGCAGTGATCAGGGGATTTCCTATGGCTACACCTTC
>13|TRBD1|-|TRBJ2-1|TRBV5-4
CAVTGGAYNEQFF
TGTGCCGTCACAGGGGGTGCCTACAATGAGCAGTTCTTC
>13|-|-|TRBJ2-4|TRBV11-2
CASSFESSYIQYF
TGTGCCAGCAGCTTTGAGAGTAGTTACATTCAGTACTTC
>16|-|-|TRBJ2-3|TRBV11-3
CASSPGGRISTDTQYF
TGTGCCAGCAGCCCCGGGGGGCGGATCAGCACAGATACGCAGTATTTT
>15|TRBD1|-|TRBJ1-2|TRBV7-9
CASSNKTGAPYGYTF
TGTGCCAGCAGTAACAAGACAGGGGCTCCCTATGGCTACACCTTC
>13|-|-|TRBJ2-3|TRBV10-1
CASSVSSTDTQYF
TGCGCCAGCAGTGTCAGCTCCACAGATACGCAGTATTTT
>13|-|-|TRBJ2-1|TRBV30
CAWKGGTDNEQFF
TGTGCCTGGAAAGGAGGTACCGACAATGAGCAGTTCTTC
>15|TRBD2|-|TRBJ2-7|TRBV28
CASSLRGGSWNEQYF
TGTGCCAGCAGTTTACGAGGCGGGAGCTGGAACGAGCAGTACTTC
>18|TRBD2|-|TRBJ2-2|TRBV28
CASRIRVTSGSYTGELFF
TGTGCCAGCAGAATTAGGGTGACTAGCGGGAGTTACACCGGGGAGCTGTTTTTT
>15|-|few|TRBJ1-3|TRBV16
CASSQSSASGNTIYF
TGTGCCAGCAGCCAATCTTCGGCCTCTGGAAACACCATATATTTT
>15|TRBD2|-|TRBJ2-3|TRBV19
CASSKLAGSTDTQYF
TGTGCCAGTAGTAAACTAGCGGGGAGCACAGATACGCAGTATTTT
>14|-|-|TRBJ2-7|TRBV18
CASSLGAASYEQYF
TGTGCCAGCTCACTGGGAGCAGCCTCCTACGAGCAGTACTTC
>12|-|few|TRBJ1-2|TRBV29-1
CSARWGLGGYTF
TGCAGCGCCCGTTGGGGACTGGGCGGCTACACCTTC